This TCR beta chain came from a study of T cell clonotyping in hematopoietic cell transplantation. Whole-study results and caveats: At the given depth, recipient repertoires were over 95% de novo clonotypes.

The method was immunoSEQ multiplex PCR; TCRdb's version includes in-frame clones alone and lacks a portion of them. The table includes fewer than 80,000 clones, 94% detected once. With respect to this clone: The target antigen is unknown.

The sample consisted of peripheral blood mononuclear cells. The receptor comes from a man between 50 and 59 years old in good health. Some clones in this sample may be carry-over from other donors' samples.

The CDR3, as DNA: TGTGCCAGCAGTGAAGCCCTCTCTTCGTCCTGGGCAACGCAGTATTTT. Encoded protein: CASSEALSSSWATQYF. The rearrangement joins TRBV6-1 to TRBJ2-3; no reliable D call. The CDR3 has 16 residues. CDR1 MNHNS and CDR2 SASEGT come from the germline V gene. The V end was cut by 0 bases, the J end by 9 bases, with 19 bases between.